This T cell receptor beta chain was sequenced during a study of blood T cell repertoires in COVID-19. About the research overall: Acute and convalescent COVID-19 samples came from the United States, Italy and Spain. Sample material is recorded as cDNA or gDNA derived from T cells, B-cell-depleted T cells, or PBMCs.

In the source study's methods: Estimates of nucleated cell counts were drawn from the amplification of reference gene primers. The protocol was immunoSEQ multiplex PCR, while the TCRdb copy is restricted to in-frame clones and leaves out a portion. The V and J calls and the clone size are those of that table, but D and trimming were determined from the DNA. Counted here are 150,000 to 200,000 clones, 65% to 90% occurring once; the ten biggest clones make up under 9%. The CDR3 covers 14 residues. Germline V gene sequence: CDR1 MNHEY, CDR2 SVGAGI. Trimming pared 7 bases from V and 2 bases from J, leaving 15 bases between. Seattle-derived patients entered the study during active infection and were followed longitudinally.

Sequenced: peripheral blood. The chain joins TRBV6-5 to TRBJ2-7, with D possibly matching TRBD2 (6 bases). The origin of this receptor is a woman aged 40 to 50 with COVID-19, enrolled during active disease. CDR3 in DNA: TGTGCCAGCACATTGGGGGGTATACCCTACGAGCAGTACTTC. Translation gives CASTLGGIPYEQYF.